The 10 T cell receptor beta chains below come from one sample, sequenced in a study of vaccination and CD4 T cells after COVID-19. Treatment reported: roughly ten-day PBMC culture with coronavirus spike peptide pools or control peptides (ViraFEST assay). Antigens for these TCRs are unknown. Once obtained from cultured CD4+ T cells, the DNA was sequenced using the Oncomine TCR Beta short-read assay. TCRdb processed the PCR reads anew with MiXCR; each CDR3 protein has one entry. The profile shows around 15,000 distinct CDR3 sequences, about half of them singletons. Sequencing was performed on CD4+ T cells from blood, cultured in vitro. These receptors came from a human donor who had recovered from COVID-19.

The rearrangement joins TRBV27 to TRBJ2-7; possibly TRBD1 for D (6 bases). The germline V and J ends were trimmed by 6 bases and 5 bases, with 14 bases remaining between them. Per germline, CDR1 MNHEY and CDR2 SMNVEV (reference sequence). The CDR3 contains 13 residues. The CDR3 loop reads CASRPDRRNEQYF. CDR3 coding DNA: TGTGCCAGCAGGCCTGACAGGCGTAACGAGCAGTACTTC.

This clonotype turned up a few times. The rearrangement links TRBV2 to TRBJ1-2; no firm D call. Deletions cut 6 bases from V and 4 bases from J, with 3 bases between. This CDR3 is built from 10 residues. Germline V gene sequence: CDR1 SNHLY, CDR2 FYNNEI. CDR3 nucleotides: TGTGCCAGCAGGTCCTATGGCTACACCTTC. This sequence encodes CASRSYGYTF. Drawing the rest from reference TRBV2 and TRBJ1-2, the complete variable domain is EPEVTQTPSHQVTQMGQEVILRCVPISNHLYFYWYRQILGQKVEFLVSFYNNEISEKSEIFDDQFSVERPDGSNFTLKIRSTKLEDSAMYFCASRSYGYTFGSGTRLTVV.

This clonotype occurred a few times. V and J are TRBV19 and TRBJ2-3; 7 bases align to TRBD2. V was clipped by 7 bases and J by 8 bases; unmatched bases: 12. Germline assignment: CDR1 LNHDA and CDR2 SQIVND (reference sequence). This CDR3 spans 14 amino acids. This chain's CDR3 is CASMREGLLGTQYF. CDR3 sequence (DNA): TGTGCCAGTATGAGGGAGGGCCTGCTGGGTACGCAGTATTTT.

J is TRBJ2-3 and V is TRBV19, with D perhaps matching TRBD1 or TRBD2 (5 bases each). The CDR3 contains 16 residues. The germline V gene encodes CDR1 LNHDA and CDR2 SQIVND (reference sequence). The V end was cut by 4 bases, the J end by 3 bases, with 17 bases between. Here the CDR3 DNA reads TGTGCCAGTAGTACCCGGGACCCCATTCGTACAGATACGCAGTATTTT. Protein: CASSTRDPIRTDTQYF.

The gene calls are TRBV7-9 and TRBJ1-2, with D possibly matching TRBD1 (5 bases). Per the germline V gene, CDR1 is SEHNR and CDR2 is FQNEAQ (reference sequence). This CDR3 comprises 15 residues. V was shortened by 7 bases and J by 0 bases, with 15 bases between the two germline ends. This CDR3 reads CASISDSHPNYGYTF. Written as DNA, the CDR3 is TGTGCCAGCATCTCCGACAGCCACCCTAACTATGGCTACACCTTC.

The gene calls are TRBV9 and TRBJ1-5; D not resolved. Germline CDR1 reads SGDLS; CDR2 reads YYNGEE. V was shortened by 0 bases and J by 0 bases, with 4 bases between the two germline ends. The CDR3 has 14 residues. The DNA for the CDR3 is TGTGCCAGCAGCGTAGGACATAGCAATCAGCCCCAGCATTTT. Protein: CASSVGHSNQPQHF.

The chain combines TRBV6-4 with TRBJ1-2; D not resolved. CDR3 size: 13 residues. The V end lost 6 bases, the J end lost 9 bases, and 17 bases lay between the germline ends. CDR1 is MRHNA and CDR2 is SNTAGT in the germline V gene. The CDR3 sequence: CASRRGGSESYTF. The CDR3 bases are TGTGCCAGCAGACGGGGAGGGAGTGAGAGCTACACCTTC.

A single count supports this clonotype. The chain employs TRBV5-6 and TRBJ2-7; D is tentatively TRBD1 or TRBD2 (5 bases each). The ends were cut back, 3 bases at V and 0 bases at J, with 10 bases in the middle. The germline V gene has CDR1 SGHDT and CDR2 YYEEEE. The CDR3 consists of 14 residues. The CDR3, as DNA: TGTGCCAGCAGCTACCTTGGGGGCTCCTACGAGCAGTACTTC. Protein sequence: CASSYLGGSYEQYF.

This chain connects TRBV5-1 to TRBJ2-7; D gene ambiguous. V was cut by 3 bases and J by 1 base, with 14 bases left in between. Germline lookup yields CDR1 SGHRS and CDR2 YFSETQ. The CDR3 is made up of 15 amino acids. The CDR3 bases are TGCGCCAGCAGCTCGACATACTCAAGTTCCTACGAGCAGTACTTC. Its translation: CASSSTYSSSYEQYF.

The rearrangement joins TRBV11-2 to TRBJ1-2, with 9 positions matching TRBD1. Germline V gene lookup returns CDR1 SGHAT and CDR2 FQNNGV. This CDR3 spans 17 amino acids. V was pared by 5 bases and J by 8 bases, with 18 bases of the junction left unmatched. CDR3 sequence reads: CASSPGYIPGQGGGYTF. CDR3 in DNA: TGTGCCAGCAGCCCGGGGTATATTCCGGGACAGGGTGGCGGCTACACCTTC.